This T cell receptor beta chain was sequenced for a study of T cells in Graves' hyperthyroidism and ophthalmopathy. Germline lookup yields CDR1 MDHEN and CDR2 SYDVKM. Trimming shortened V by 6 bases and J by 8 bases, and 22 bases separated the two germline ends. This CDR3 contains 16 residues. Uncontrolled infection, other autoimmune disease, pregnancy and lactation each barred patients from inclusion. Fresh peripheral blood, roughly 9.8 ml of it, supplied the PBMCs. What was amplified from RNA transcripts were TCR beta CDR3 regions. The study used the HTBI primer set for a first-round RT-PCR of the TCR CDR3. TCRdb re-called the multiplex PCR reads through MiXCR, storing one row per CDR3 protein. The sample carries 660,000 or so distinct CDR3 sequences, about a fifth recorded once. This clonotype turned up a few times. Its antigen is undetermined. Study outcomes and limitations: Ophthalmopathy, which appeared later, was predicted by the model a median roughly 6.5 months before onset.

The specimen sequenced was blood. This rearrangement joins TRBV28 to TRBJ2-2; D is possibly TRBD2 (6 bases). The TCR originated in a man aged 30-40 years with Graves' ophthalmopathy. The CDR3 here is CASSPSDGGNEGELFF. The CDR3 DNA follows: TGTGCCAGCAGCCCATCGGACGGGGGAAACGAAGGGGAGCTGTTTTTT.